The 7 T cell receptor beta chains in this list originate from one sample, sequenced in a study of blood T cells in healthy people across ages. Primed by a sample-barcoded 5' primer and a J-beta primer mix, a second PCR proceeded for about 7 to 12 cycles. TCRdb analysed the 5' RACE reads with MiXCR anew, one entry per CDR3 protein. The sample holds about 650,000 distinct CDR3 sequences; about 50% are singletons and the top ten take approximately 12%. The source material was blood. The receptors were gathered from a woman aged 80 or over in good health.

This chain connects TRBV7-9 to TRBJ2-7; D is possibly TRBD1 or TRBD2 (6 bases each). This CDR3 contains 19 residues. The germline V gene has CDR1 SEHNR and CDR2 FQNEAQ (reference sequence). V was trimmed by 1 base and J by 3 bases, leaving 25 bases between them. CDR3 sequence reads: CASSLVLRGANPLLYEQYF. For the CDR3, the DNA is TGTGCCAGCAGCTTAGTCCTGAGGGGGGCGAATCCACTACTCTACGAGCAGTACTTC.

This clonotype occurred a few times. With a much larger clone just one base away, this may be a read error. The chain joins TRBV6-4 to TRBJ2-5, with D possibly called TRBD1 or TRBD2 (6 bases each). The CDR3 sequence is 14 residues long. V shed 0 bases and J shed 11 bases, with 16 bases lying between them. The germline V gene has CDR1 MRHNA and CDR2 SNTAGT. The CDR3 DNA reads TGTGCCAGCAGTGACTCGGGGGGCAACAATGAGCAGTACTTC. Translation: CASSDSGGNNEQYF.

On this clonotype: Being one base from a much bigger clone, this may be a read error. The rearrangement uses TRBV7-8 and TRBJ2-1, with 9 bases identical to TRBD1. The CDR3 is made up of 16 amino acids. Germline CDR1 and CDR2: SGHVS and FQNEAQ. CDR3 in amino acids: CAGSINPGTGYNEQFF. CDR3 nucleotide sequence: TGTGCCGGCAGCATTAACCCCGGGACAGGGTACAATGAGCAGTTCTTC.

The CDR3 coding sequence is TGTGCCAGCAGCGGAGCCGTCCGGCCTTGGGGCGGCTACACCTTC. Translated: CASSGAVRPWGGYTF. This chain joins TRBV7-9 and TRBJ1-2; weak D call: TRBD1 (5 bases). V was pared by 5 bases and J by 8 bases, with 21 bases between. Per the germline V gene, CDR1 is SEHNR and CDR2 is FQNEAQ (reference sequence). This CDR3 has 15 residues. The variable domain in full, completed from reference TRBV7-9 and TRBJ1-2, reads DTGVSQNPRHKITKRGQNVTFRCDPISEHNRLYWYRQTLGQGPEFLTYFQNEAQLEKSRLLSDRFSAERPKGSFSTLEIQRTEQGDSAMYLCASSGAVRPWGGYTFGSGTRLTVV.

The gene calls are TRBV12-3 or TRBV12-4 and TRBJ2-5, with 8 bases matching TRBD2. The DNA end is more similar to TRBJ2-7, so the J call may be wrong. The CDR3 covers 14 residues. The CDR3 DNA reads as TGTGCCAGCAGCCCCACGGGAGGGAACTACGAGCAGTACTTC. It encodes CASSPTGGNYEQYF.

This clonotype was observed at least ten times. The V call is TRBV10-3, the J call TRBJ2-7, with D perhaps assigned TRBD1 or TRBD2 (5 bases each). With 3 bases removed from V and 0 bases from J, the gap between germline ends came to 12 bases. The CDR3 loop spans 15 amino acids. Looked up from germline, CDR1 is ENHRY and CDR2 is SYGVKD. The CDR3 DNA reads as TGTGCCATCAGTGACTACGGGACGGTCTCCTACGAGCAGTACTTC. This translates into CAISDYGTVSYEQYF.

In regard to this clonotype: The junction departs from the called germline gene at one end, perhaps through a read error. The chain employs TRBV12-3 or TRBV12-4 and TRBJ2-5, with TRBD1 matching over 7 bases. The CDR3 runs 12 residues. CDR3 sequence (DNA): TGTGCCGGCAGCAGGGACAGCAATGAGCAGTACTTC. Its translation: CAGSRDSNEQYF.